The source of this T cell receptor beta chain is a study of T cell repertoires in cytomegalovirus infection. Study at large: In public TCR beta signatures, there were indications of both CMV infection and matching HLA type.

On this clonotype itself: No antigen is known for it.

V lost 1 base and J 3 bases, leaving 22 bases between the germline ends. In germline, CDR1 is DFQATT, CDR2 SNEGSKA (reference sequence). This CDR3 spans 17 amino acids. Study-level points and caveats: Predominance within the ex vivo response was attributable to HLA-C-restricted CMV-specific TCR beta clonotypes.

TCRdb recomputed calls from the reads with MiXCR, one row per CDR3 protein. Of hundreds of thousands of distinct CDR3 sequences detected, 24% appear once; the ten largest clones hold roughly 8%. The J gene is TRBJ2-7, the V gene TRBV20-1, with a possible D match to TRBD2 (7 bases). This receptor was identified in a human donor in good health (CMV status not recorded). Some clones in this sample may be carry-over from other donors' samples. The specimen sequenced was CD8+ T cells from PBMCs. CDR3 nucleotides: TGCAGTGCTAGAGGGAATCTCGGAGGGGGGGGTGGCTACGAGCAGTACGTC. Encoded protein: CSARGNLGGGGGYEQYV.